The 10 T cell receptor beta chains reported below all come from one sample, sequenced in a study of blood T cell repertoires in COVID-19. Repertoires were generated with immunoSEQ multiplex PCR, while TCRdb's copy carries only in-frame clones and drops some. Of roughly 170,000 clones listed, approximately 79% are singletons. Source material: peripheral blood. These receptors were collected from a woman aged 70-85 years with acute or convalescent COVID-19.

This chain's CDR3 is CASSLDPPIPGFRYGYTF. CDR3 nucleotide sequence: TGTGCCAGCAGCTTAGACCCCCCAATCCCGGGGTTTCGCTATGGCTACACCTTC. The chain couples TRBV7-2 to TRBJ1-2; D remains ambiguous. Per germline, CDR1 SGHTA and CDR2 FQGNSA. The CDR3 extends over 18 amino acids. Trimming took off 1 base at V and 4 bases at J, with 22 bases between the two ends.

This chain joins TRBV18 and TRBJ1-2, with D hard to call. Between the trimmed V and J ends, which lost 4 bases and 4 bases, there was a span of 22 bases. This CDR3 spans 17 amino acids. Germline V gene sequence: CDR1 KGHSH, CDR2 LQKENI. The DNA of the CDR3 is TGTGCCAGCTCACAAAAAAATCCCCGCGCTCCCGTCTATGGCTACACCTTC. This gives the protein CASSQKNPRAPVYGYTF.

The CDR3 here is CASSTGQGDTIYF. The CDR3 coding sequence is TGTGCCAGCAGCACCGGACAGGGGGACACCATATATTTT. The chain has TRBV9 and TRBJ1-3; TRBD1 matches at 10 bases. The CDR3 sequence is 13 residues long. Germline V gives CDR1 SGDLS, CDR2 YYNGEE. V lost 4 bases to trimming and J lost 8 bases; unmatched junction nucleotides: 3.

The chain has TRBV19 and TRBJ1-1; 10 bases line up with TRBD1. Germline V gene sequence: CDR1 LNHDA, CDR2 SQIVND (reference sequence). CDR3 length equals 14 residues. V shed 1 base and J 5 bases; nucleotides not matched to a gene: 1. CDR3 protein: CASSIGQGATEAFF. CDR3 nucleotide sequence: TGTGCCAGTAGTATAGGACAGGGGGCTACTGAAGCTTTCTTT.

The CDR3 sequence: CASSVSTDTQYF. The CDR3 DNA follows: TGTGCCAGCAGCGTCTCCACAGATACGCAGTATTTT. V and J are TRBV5-6 and TRBJ2-3; D ambiguous. Trimming left V 4 bases short and J 2 bases short, with 5 bases between. From germline, CDR1 is SGHDT and CDR2 YYEEEE. CDR3 length: 12 amino acids.

The rearrangement links TRBV28 to TRBJ1-4; TRBD1 matches 8 bases. This CDR3 spans 14 amino acids. J was trimmed by 7 bases and V by 6 bases; bases with no gene match: 7. CDR1 is MDHEN and CDR2 is SYDVKM in the germline V gene. CDR3 loop: CASSQTGEGEKLFF. The CDR3, as DNA: TGTGCCAGCAGCCAGACAGGGGAGGGTGAAAAACTGTTTTTT.

CDR3 region: CSASYARAQYF. The CDR3 region has the DNA TGCAGTGCTAGTTACGCCCGCGCGCAGTATTTT. The chain recombines TRBV20-1 with TRBJ2-3; the D is unclear. This CDR3 region has 11 residues. Germline V gene data show CDR1 as DFQATT and CDR2 as SNEGSKA (reference sequence). The V end was cut by 3 bases, the J end by 10 bases, with 11 bases between.

This rearrangement joins TRBV6-5 to TRBJ1-2, with D maybe TRBD1 (5 bases). The V gene lost 8 bases and the J gene lost 2 bases, with 9 bases spanning the gap. CDR3 length: 12 residues. Per germline, CDR1 MNHEY and CDR2 SVGAGI. The CDR3 DNA reads as TGTGCCAGCTGGCAGGGAAACTATGGCTACACCTTC. It is translated as CASWQGNYGYTF.

This clone appeared many times. The chain is built from TRBV3-1 (or the pseudogene TRBV3-2) and TRBJ1-1; 7 bases line up with TRBD1. Germline V gene data show CDR1 as LGHDT and CDR2 as YNNKEL (reference sequence). The junction had 19 bases not matched to a gene; V was cut back by 1 base and J by 8 bases. CDR3 size: 18 residues. CDR3 protein: CASSQAVTVGQAVREAFF. Written as DNA, the CDR3 is TGTGCCAGCAGCCAAGCAGTCACGGTTGGACAGGCCGTCAGGGAAGCTTTCTTT.

J is TRBJ2-2 and V is TRBV5-1, with 11 bases fitting TRBD2. CDR1 and CDR2 (germline): SGHRS, YFSETQ. Germline trimming cut 4 bases from V and 2 bases from J; bases unmatched to any gene: 7. The CDR3 totals 17 residues. The CDR3 DNA is TGCGCCAGCAGCGTATCCGGGACTAGCGGAAACACCGGGGAGCTGTTTTTT. The encoded protein is CASSVSGTSGNTGELFF.